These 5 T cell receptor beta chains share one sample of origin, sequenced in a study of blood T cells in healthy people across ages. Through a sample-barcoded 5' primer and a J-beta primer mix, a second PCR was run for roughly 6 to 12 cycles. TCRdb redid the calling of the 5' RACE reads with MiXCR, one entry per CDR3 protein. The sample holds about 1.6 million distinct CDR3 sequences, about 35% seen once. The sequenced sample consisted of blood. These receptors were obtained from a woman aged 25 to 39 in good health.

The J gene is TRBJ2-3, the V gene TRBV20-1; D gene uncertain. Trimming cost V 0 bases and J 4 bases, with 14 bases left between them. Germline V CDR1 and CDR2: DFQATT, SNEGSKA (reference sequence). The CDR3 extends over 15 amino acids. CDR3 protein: CSARDQNEVPDTQYF. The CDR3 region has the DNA TGCAGTGCTAGAGATCAAAATGAGGTTCCAGATACGCAGTATTTT.

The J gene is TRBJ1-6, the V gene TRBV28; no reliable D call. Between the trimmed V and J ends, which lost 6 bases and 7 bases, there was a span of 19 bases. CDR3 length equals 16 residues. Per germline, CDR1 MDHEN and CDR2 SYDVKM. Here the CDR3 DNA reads TGTGCCAGCAGATTACGCGAACTTCCCGCCAATTCACCCCTCCACTTT. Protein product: CASRLRELPANSPLHF.

The CDR3 bases are TGCAGTGCTAGAGACAATCACAGGGGAGTCGAGCAGTACTTC. Its protein product is CSARDNHRGVEQYF. The V call is TRBV20-1, the J call TRBJ2-7, with TRBD1 matching 7 bases. The CDR3 sequence is 14 residues long. Germline trimming cut 0 bases from V and 6 bases from J; bases unmatched to any gene: 8. Germline V gives CDR1 DFQATT, CDR2 SNEGSKA (reference sequence).

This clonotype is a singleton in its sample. Here the CDR3 DNA reads TGTGCCAGCAGCGCGGGGGACTACTCCTACAATGAGCAGTTCTTC. Its protein product is CASSAGDYSYNEQFF. The genes are TRBV5-8 and TRBJ2-1; 7 bases map to TRBD2. Germline V lookup: CDR1 SGHTS, CDR2 YDEGEE. The CDR3 has 15 residues. V was pared by 4 bases and J by 0 bases, with 4 bases of the junction left unmatched.

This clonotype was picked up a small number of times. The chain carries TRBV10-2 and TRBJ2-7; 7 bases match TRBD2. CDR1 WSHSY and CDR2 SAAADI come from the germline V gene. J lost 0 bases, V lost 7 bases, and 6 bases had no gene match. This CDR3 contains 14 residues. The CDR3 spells CASTDRTSSYEQYF. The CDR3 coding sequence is TGCGCCAGCACTGACCGGACTAGCTCCTACGAGCAGTACTTC.